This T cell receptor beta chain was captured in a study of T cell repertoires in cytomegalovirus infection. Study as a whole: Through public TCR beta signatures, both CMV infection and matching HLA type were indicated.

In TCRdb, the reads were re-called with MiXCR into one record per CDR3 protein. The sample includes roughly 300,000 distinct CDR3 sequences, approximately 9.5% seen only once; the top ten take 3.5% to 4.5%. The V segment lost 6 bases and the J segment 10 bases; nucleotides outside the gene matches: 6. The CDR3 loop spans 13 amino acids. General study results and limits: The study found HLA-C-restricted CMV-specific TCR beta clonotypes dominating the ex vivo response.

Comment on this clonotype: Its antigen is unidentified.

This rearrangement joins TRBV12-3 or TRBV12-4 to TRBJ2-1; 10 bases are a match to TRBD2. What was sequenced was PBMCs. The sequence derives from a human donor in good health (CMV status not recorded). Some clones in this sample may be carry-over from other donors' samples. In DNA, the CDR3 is TGTGCCAGCAGATGGGGTAGCGGGAGGGAGCAGTTCTTC. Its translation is CASRWGSGREQFF.